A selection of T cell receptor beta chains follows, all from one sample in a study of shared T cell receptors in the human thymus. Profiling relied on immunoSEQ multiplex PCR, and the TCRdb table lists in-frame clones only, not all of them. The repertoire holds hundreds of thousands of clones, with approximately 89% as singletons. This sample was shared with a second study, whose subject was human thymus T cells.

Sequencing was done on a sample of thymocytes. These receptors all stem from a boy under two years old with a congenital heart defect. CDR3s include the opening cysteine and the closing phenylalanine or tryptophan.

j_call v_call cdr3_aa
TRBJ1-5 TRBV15 CATATTGDNQPQHF
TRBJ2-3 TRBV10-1 CASSDGGGLPALDTQYF
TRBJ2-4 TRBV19 CASTPDGTPHRIQYF
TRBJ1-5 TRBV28 CASSFPRVGNQPQHF
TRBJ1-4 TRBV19 CASSITANEKLFF
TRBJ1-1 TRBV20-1 CSGWAWAEAFF
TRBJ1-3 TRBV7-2 CASSAQNSSGNTIYF
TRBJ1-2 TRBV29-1 CSVARIDYGYTF
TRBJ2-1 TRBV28 CASSPILEVGGQNEQFF
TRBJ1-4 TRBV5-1 CASSPTRGTQTTNEKLFF
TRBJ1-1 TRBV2 CASSDRGNETEAFF
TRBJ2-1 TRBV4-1 CASSQDRGGTPLNEQFF
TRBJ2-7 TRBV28 CASSPSADGTSGFYEQYF
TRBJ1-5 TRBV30 CAWSVSRTGHNQPQHF
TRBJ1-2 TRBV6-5 CASSYGTGPQWYGYTF
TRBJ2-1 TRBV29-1 CSDRDNNEQFF
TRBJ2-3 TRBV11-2 CASSLERLAGGADTQYF
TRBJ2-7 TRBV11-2 CASSFYPGSSSYEQYF
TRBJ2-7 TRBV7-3 CASSMTASYEQYF
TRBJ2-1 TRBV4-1 CASSPNPGSYGNNEQFF
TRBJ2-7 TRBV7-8 CASSSEGEEQYF
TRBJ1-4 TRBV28 CASSEVASTNEKLFF
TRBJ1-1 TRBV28 CASSYREQKTEAFF
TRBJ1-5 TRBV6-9 CASSLFLRVANQPQHF
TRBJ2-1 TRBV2 CASKGGRGARSSYNEQFF
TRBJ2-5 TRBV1 CTSSQGEAYVQETQYF
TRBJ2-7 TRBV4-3 CASSQALQNSYEQYF
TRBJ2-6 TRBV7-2 CASSLGGAGANVLTF
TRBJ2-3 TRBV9 CASGQGLCTDTQYF
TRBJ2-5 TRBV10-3 CAIRRTGNSETQYF
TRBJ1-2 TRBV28 CASSKNDRLGLYGYTF
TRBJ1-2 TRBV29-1 CSVGGPKLNQNGYTF
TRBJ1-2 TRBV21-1 CASSTPLRRTGRSGYTF
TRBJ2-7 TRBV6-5 CASIRQGETYEQYF
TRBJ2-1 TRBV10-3 CAISESTSDNEQFF
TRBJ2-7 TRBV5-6 CASSLEGGPSEQYF
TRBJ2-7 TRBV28 CASRPPGQRILRPHYEQYF
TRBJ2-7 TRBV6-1 CASSEASSGTYEQYF
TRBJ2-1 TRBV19 CASSIGRGGINEQFF
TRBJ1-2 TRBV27 CASRQGSNYGYTF
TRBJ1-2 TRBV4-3 CASSQDRHLNYGYTF
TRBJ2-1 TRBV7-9 CASSLSLQGGLYNEQFF
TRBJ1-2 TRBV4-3 CASSQDRDRGSDYGYTF
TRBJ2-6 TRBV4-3 CASSQEGSGASPGANVLTF